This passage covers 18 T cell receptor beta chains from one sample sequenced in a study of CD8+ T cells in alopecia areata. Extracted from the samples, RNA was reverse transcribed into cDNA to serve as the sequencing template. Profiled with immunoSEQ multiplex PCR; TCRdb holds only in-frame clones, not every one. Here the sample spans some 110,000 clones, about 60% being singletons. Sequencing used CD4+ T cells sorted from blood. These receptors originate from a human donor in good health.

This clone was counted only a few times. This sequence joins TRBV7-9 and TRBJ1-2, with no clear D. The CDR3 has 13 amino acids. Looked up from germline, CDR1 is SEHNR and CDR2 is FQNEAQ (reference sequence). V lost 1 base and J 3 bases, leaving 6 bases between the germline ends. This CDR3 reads CASSLGADYGYTF. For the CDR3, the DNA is TGTGCCAGCAGCTTAGGGGCGGACTATGGCTACACCTTC.

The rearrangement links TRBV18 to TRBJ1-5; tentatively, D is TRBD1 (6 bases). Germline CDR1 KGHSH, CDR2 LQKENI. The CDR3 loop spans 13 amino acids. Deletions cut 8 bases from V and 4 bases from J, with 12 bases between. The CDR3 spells CASQTDRNQPQHF. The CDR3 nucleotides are TGTGCCAGCCAGACAGACAGGAATCAGCCCCAGCATTTT.

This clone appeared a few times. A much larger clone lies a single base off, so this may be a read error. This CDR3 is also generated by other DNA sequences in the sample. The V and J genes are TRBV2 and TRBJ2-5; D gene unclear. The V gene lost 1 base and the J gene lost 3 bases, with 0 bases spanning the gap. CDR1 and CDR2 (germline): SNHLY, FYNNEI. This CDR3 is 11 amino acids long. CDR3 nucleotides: TGTGCCAGCAGTGAAGAAGAGACCCAGTACTTC. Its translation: CASSEEETQYF.

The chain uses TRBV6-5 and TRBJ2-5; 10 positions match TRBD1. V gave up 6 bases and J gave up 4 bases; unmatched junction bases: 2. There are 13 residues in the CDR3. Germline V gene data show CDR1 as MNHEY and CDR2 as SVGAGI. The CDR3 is CASSWTGGETQYF. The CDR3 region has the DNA TGTGCCAGCAGCTGGACAGGGGGAGAGACCCAGTACTTC.

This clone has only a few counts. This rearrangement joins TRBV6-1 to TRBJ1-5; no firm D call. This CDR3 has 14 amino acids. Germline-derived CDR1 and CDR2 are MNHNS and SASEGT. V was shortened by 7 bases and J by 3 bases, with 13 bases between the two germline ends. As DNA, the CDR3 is TGTGCCAGCACCGTCTCGGGCCACAATCAGCCCCAGCATTTT. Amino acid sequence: CASTVSGHNQPQHF.

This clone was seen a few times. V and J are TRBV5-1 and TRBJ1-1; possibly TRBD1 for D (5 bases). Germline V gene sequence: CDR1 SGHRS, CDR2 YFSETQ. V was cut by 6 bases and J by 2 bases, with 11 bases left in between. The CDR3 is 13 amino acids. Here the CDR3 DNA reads TGCGCCAGCACCACGGGGGATAACACTGAAGCTTTCTTT. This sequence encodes CASTTGDNTEAFF. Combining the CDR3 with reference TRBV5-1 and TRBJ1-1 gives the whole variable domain KAGVTQTPRYLIKTRGQQVTLSCSPISGHRSVSWYQQTPGQGLQFLFEYFSETQRNKGNFPGRFSGRQFSNSRSEMNVSTLELGDSALYLCASTTGDNTEAFFGQGTRLTVV.

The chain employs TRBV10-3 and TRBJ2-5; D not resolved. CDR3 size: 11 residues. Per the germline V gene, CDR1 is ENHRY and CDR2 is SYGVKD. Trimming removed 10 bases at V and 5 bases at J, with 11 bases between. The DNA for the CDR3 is TGTGCCACGTCCGTCGGGGAGACCCAGTACTTC. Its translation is CATSVGETQYF.

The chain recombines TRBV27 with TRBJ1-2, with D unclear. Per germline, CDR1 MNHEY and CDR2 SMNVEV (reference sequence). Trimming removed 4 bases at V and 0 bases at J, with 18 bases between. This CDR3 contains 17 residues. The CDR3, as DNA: TGTGCCAGCAGTTATTCCTCCAAGTCAGGAGCTAACTATGGCTACACCTTC. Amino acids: CASSYSSKSGANYGYTF.

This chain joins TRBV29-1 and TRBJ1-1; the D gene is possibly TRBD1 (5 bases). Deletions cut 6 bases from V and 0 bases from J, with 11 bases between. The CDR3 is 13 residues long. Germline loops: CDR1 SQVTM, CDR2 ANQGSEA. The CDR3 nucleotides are TGCAGCGTCGCCGACAGCTTGAACACTGAAGCTTTCTTT. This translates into CSVADSLNTEAFF.

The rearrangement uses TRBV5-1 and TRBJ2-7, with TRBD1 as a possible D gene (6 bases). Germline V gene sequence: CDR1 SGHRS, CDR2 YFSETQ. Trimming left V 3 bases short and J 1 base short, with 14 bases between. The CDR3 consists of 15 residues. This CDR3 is CASSSTGDKSYEQYF. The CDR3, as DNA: TGCGCCAGCAGCTCTACCGGGGACAAGTCCTACGAGCAGTACTTC.

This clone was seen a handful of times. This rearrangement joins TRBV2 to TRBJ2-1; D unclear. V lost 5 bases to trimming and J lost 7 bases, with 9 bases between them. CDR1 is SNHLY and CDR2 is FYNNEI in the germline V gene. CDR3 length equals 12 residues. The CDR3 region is CASSRLRNEQFF. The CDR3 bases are TGTGCCAGCAGTCGGCTTCGGAATGAGCAGTTCTTC. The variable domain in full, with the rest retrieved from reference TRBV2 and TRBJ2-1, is EPEVTQTPSHQVTQMGQEVILRCVPISNHLYFYWYRQILGQKVEFLVSFYNNEISEKSEIFDDQFSVERPDGSNFTLKIRSTKLEDSAMYFCASSRLRNEQFFGPGTRLTVL.

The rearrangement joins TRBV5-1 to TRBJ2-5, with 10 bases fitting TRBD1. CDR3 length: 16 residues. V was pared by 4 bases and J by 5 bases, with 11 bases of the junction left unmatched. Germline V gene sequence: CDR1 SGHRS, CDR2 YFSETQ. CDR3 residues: CASSRAGTGDFETQYF. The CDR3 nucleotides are TGCGCCAGCAGCCGCGCCGGGACAGGGGATTTCGAGACCCAGTACTTC.

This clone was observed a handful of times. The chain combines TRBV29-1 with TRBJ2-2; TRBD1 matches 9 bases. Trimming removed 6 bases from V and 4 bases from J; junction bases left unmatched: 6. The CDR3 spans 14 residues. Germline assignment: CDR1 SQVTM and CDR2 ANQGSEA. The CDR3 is CSVPGTGSTGELFF. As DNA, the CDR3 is TGCAGCGTCCCAGGGACAGGGAGCACCGGGGAGCTGTTTTTT.

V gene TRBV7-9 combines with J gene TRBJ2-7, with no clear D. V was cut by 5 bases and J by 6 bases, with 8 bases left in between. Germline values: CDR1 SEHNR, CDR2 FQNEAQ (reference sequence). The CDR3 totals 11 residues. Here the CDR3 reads CASSPLREQYF. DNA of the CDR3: TGTGCCAGCAGCCCCCTCCGCGAGCAGTACTTC.

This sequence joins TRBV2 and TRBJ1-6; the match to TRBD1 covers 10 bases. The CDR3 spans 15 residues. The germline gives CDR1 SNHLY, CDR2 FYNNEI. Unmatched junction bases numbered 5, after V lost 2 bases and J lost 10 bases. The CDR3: CASSELGQGNSPLHF. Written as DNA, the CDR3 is TGTGCCAGCAGTGAACTGGGACAGGGGAACTCACCCCTCCACTTT.

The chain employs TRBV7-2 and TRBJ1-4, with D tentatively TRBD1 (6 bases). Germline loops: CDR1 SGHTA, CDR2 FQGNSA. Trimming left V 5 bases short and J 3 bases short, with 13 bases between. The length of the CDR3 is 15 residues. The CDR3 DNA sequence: TGTGCCAGCAGCCCTAGGACAGCTGCTAATGAAAAACTGTTTTTT. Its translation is CASSPRTAANEKLFF.

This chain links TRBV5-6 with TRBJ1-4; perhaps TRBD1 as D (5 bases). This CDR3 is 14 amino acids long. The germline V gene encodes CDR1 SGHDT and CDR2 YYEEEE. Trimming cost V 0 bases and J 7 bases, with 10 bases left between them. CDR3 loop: CASSLAGLPEKLFF. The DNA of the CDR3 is TGTGCCAGCAGCTTGGCGGGACTACCTGAAAAACTGTTTTTT. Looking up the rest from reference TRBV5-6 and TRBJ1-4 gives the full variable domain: DAGVTQSPTHLIKTRGQQVTLRCSPKSGHDTVSWYQQALGQGPQFIFQYYEEEERQRGNFPDRFSGHQFPNYSSELNVNALLLGDSALYLCASSLAGLPEKLFFGSGTQLSVL.

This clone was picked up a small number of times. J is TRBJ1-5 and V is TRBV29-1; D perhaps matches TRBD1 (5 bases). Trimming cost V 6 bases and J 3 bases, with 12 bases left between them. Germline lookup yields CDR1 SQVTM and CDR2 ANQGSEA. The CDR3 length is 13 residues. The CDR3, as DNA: TGCAGCGTCGCCGACAGCAACAATCAGCCCCAGCATTTT. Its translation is CSVADSNNQPQHF. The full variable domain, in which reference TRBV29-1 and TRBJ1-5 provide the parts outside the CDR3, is SAVISQKPSRDICQRGTSLTIQCQVDSQVTMMFWYRQQPGQSLTLIATANQGSEATYESGFVIDKFPISRPNLTFSTLTVSNMSPEDSSIYLCSVADSNNQPQHFGDGTRLSIL.